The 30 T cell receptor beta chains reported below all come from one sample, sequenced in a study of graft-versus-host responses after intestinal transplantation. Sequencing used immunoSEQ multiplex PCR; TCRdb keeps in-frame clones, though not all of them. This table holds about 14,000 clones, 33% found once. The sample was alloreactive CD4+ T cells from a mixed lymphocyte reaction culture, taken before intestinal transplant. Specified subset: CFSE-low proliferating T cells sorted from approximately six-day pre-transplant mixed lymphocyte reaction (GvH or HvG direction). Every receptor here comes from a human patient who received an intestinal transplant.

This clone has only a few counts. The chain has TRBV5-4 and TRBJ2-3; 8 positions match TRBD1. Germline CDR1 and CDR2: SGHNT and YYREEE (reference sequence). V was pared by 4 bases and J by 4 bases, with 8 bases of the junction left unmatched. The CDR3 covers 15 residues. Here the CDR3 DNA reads TGTGCCAGCAGCGCGGGGACAGGAGGGGCAGATACGCAGTATTTT. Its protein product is CASSAGTGGADTQYF.

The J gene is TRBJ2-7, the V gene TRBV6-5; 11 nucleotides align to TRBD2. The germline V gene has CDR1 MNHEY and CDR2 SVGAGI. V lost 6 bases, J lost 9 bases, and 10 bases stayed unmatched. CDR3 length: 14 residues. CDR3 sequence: CASRTSGTPGAQYF. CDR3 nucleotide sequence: TGTGCCAGCAGGACTAGCGGGACCCCTGGCGCGCAGTACTTC.

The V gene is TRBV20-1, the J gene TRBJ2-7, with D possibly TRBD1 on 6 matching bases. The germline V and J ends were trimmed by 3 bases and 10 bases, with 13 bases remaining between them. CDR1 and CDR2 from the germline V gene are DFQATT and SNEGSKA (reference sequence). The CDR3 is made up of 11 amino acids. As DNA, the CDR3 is TGCAGTGCTAGGGGGACATTCGAACAGTACTTC. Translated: CSARGTFEQYF.

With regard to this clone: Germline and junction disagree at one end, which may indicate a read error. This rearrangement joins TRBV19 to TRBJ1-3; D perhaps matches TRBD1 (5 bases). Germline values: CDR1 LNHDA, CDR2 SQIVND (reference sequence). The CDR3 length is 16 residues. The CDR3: CASGITDKGAGNTIYF. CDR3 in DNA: TGTGCCAGTGGTATAACGGACAAAGGAGCTGGAAACACCATATATTTT.

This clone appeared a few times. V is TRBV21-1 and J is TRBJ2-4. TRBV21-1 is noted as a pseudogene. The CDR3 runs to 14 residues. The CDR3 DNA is TGTGCCAGCAGCAGACGGACAGCCAAAAACATTCAGTACTTC. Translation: CASSRRTAKNIQYF.

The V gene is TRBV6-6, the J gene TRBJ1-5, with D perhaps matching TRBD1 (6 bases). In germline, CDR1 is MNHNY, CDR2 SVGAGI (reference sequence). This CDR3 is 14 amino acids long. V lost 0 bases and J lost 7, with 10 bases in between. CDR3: CASSYSRTAQPQHF. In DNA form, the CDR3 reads TGTGCCAGCAGTTACTCCCGGACAGCCCAGCCCCAGCATTTT.

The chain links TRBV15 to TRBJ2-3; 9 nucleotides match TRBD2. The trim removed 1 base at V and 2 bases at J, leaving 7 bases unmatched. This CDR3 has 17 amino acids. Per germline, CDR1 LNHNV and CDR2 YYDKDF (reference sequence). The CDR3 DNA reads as TGTGCCACCAGCAGAGTTGGGCTAGCGGGATTCACAGATACGCAGTATTTT. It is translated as CATSRVGLAGFTDTQYF.

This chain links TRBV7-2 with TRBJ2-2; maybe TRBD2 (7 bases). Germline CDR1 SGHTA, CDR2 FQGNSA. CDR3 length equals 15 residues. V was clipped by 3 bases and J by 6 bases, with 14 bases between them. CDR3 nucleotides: TGTGCCAGCAGCTTTACCAGGGGAGGGCCCGGGGAGCTGTTTTTT. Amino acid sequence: CASSFTRGGPGELFF.

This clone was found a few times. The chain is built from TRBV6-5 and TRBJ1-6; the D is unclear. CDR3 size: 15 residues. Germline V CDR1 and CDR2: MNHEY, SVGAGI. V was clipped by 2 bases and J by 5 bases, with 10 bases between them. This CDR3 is CASSYRTGNNSPLHF. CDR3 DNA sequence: TGTGCCAGCAGTTACCGAACGGGTAATAATTCACCCCTCCACTTT.

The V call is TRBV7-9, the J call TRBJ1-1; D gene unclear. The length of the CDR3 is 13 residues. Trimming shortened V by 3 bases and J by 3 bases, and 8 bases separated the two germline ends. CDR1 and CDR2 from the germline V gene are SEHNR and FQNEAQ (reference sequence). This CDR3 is CASSFRRDTEAFF. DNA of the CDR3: TGTGCCAGCAGCTTTAGACGGGACACTGAAGCTTTCTTT. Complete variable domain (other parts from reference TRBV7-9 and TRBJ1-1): DTGVSQNPRHKITKRGQNVTFRCDPISEHNRLYWYRQTLGQGPEFLTYFQNEAQLEKSRLLSDRFSAERPKGSFSTLEIQRTEQGDSAMYLCASSFRRDTEAFFGQGTRLTVV.

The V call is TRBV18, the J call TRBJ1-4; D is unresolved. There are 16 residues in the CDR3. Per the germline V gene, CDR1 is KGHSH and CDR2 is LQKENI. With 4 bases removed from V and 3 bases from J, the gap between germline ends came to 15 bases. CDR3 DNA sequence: TGTGCCAGCTCACACCGAAGAAAGTCTTCTAATGAAAAACTGTTTTTT. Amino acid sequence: CASSHRRKSSNEKLFF.

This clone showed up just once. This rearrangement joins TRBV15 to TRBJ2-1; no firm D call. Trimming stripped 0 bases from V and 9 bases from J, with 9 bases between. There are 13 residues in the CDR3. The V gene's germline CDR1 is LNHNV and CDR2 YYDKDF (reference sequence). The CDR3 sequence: CATSRDYVSEQFF. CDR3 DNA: TGTGCCACCAGCAGAGATTACGTCAGTGAGCAGTTCTTC.

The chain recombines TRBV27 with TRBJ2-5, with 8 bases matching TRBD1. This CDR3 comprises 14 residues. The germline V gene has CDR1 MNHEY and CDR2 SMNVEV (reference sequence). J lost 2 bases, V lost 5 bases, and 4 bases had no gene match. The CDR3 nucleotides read TGTGCCAGCAGTCTCGACAGGGGTCAAGAGACCCAGTACTTC. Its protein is CASSLDRGQETQYF.

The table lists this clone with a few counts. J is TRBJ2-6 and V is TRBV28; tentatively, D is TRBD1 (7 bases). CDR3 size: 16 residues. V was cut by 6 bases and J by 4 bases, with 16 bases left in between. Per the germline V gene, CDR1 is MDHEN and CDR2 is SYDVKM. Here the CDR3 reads CASRPFRGAGANVLTF. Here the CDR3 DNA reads TGTGCCAGCAGACCCTTCAGGGGGGCCGGGGCCAACGTCCTGACTTTC.

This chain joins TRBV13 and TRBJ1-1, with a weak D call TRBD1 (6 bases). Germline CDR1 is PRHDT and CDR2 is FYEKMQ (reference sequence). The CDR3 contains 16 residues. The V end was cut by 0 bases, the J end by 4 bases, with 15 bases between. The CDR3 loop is CASSLGTGGPVTEAFF. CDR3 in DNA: TGTGCCAGCAGCTTAGGGACAGGAGGCCCGGTCACTGAAGCTTTCTTT.

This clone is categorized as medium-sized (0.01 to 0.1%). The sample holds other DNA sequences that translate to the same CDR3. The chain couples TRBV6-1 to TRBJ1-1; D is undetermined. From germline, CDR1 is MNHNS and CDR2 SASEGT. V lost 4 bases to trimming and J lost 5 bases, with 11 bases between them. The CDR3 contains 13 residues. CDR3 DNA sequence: TGTGCCAGCAGTGCACTCCGGGATACTGAAGCTTTCTTT. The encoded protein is CASSALRDTEAFF.

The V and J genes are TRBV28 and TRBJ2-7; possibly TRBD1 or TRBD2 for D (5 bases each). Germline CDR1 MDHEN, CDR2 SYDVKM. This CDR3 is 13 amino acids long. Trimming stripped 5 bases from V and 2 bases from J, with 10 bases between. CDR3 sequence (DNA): TGTGCCAGCAGTCCCGGGGCGGCCTACGAGCAGTACTTC. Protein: CASSPGAAYEQYF.

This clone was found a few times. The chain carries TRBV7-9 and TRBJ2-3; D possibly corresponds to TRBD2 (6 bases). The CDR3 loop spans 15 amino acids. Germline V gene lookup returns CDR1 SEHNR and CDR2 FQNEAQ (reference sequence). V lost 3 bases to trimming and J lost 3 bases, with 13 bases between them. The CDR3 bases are TGTGCCAGCAGCTTCCTTCGGGGGAGGACAGATACGCAGTATTTT. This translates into CASSFLRGRTDTQYF.

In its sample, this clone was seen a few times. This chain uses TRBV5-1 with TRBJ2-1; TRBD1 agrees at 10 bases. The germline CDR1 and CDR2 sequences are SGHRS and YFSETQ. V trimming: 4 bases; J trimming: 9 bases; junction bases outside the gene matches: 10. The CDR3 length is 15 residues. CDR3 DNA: TGCGCCAGCAGCATATCAGACAGGGGGCTCTCTGAGCAGTTCTTC. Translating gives CASSISDRGLSEQFF. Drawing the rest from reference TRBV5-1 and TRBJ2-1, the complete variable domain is KAGVTQTPRYLIKTRGQQVTLSCSPISGHRSVSWYQQTPGQGLQFLFEYFSETQRNKGNFPGRFSGRQFSNSRSEMNVSTLELGDSALYLCASSISDRGLSEQFFGPGTRLTVL.

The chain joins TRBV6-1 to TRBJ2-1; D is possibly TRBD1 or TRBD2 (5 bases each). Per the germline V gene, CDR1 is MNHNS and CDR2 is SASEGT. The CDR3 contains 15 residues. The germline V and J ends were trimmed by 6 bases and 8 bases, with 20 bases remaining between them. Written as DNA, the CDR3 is TGTGCCAGCAGCTACCGTGGGGGAAAGCAACATGAGCAGTTCTTC. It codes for CASSYRGGKQHEQFF.

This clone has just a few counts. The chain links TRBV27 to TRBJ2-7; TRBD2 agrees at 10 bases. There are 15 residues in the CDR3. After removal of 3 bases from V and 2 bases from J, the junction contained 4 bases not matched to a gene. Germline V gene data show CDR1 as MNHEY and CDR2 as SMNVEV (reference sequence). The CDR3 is CASSFLAGVPYEQYF. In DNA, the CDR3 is TGTGCCAGCAGTTTCCTAGCGGGAGTCCCCTACGAGCAGTACTTC.

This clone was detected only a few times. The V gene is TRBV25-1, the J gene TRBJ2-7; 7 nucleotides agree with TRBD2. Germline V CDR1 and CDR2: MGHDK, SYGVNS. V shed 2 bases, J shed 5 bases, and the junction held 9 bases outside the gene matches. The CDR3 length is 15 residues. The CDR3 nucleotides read TGTGCCAGCAGTGAAGCGGGGTGGCGGGAGAACGAGCAGTACTTC. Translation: CASSEAGWRENEQYF.

DNA for the CDR3: TGTGCCAGCAGCTTCGACAGGTTCGTGGGCTACACCTTC. This gives the protein CASSFDRFVGYTF. The chain has TRBV5-4 and TRBJ1-2; perhaps TRBD1 as D (6 bases). Germline assignment: CDR1 SGHNT and CDR2 YYREEE (reference sequence). V was cut by 2 bases and J by 8 bases, with 13 bases left in between. CDR3 length: 13 residues.

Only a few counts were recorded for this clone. In nucleotides, the CDR3 is TGTGCCAGCAATACAGCGGGAGGGCCAGAGACCCAGTACTTC. Translation gives CASNTAGGPETQYF. The rearrangement uses TRBV28 and TRBJ2-5; 10 bases fit TRBD2. Unmatched junction bases numbered 6, after V lost 7 bases and J lost 4 bases. The germline gives CDR1 MDHEN, CDR2 SYDVKM. The CDR3 extends over 14 amino acids.

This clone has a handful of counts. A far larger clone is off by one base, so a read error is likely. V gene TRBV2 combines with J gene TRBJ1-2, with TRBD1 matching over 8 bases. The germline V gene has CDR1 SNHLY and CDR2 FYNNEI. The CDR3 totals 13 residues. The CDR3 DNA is TGTGCCAGCAGTGAAACAGGGGGTTATGTCTACACCTTC. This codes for CASSETGGYVYTF.

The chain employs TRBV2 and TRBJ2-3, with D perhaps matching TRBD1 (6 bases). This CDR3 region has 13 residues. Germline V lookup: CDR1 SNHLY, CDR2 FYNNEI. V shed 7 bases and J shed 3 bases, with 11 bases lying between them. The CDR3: CASNRELTDTQYF. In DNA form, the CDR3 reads TGTGCCAGCAACAGGGAATTGACAGATACGCAGTATTTT.

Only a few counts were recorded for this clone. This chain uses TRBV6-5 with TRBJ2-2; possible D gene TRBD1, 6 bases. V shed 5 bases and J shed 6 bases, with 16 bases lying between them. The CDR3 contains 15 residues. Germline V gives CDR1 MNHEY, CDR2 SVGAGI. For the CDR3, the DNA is TGTGCCAGCAGTCTAAGGGGGTTTGGGTCCGGGGAGCTGTTTTTT. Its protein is CASSLRGFGSGELFF.

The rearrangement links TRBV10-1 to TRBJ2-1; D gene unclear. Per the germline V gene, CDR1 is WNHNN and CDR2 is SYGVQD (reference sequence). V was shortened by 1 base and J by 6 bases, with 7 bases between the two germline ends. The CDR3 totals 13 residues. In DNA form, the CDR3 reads TGCGCCAGCAGTGAGTTGGGCTTCAATGAGCAGTTCTTC. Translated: CASSELGFNEQFF.

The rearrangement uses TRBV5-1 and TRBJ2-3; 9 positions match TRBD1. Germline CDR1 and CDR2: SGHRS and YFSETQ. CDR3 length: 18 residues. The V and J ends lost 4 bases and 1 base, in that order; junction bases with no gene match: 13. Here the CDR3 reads CASSPLGATGGGTDTQYF. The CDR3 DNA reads TGCGCCAGCAGCCCCCTGGGAGCTACAGGGGGCGGCACAGATACGCAGTATTTT.

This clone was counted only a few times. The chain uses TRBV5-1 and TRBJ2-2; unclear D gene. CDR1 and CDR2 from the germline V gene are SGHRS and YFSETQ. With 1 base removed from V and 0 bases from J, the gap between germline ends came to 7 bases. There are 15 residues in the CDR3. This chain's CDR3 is CASSLISANTGELFF. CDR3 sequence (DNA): TGCGCCAGCAGCTTGATCTCGGCGAACACCGGGGAGCTGTTTTTT.